Listed here is a single TCR beta chain. Clones were sequenced by immunoSEQ multiplex PCR, and TCRdb holds only the in-frame ones, with some missing. The sample has 45,000 to 55,000 clones, approximately 94% seen once; the top ten hold roughly 0.22%. The data derive from a study of technical replicates of blood from a few donors. Looked up from germline, CDR1 is SGHRS and CDR2 is YFSETQ. The CDR3 loop spans 16 amino acids. Losses at the gene ends were 3 bases for V and 3 bases for J; bases not matched to a gene: 5. The receptor was isolated from a human donor in good health. The rearrangement uses TRBV5-1 and TRBJ2-5, with TRBD2 matching 13 bases. Sequences were obtained from T cells isolated from PBMCs. CDR3 sequence (DNA): TGCGCCAGCAGCTCTACTAGCGGGGGGGCCAAAGAGACCCAGTACTTC. As protein: CASSSTSGGAKETQYF.